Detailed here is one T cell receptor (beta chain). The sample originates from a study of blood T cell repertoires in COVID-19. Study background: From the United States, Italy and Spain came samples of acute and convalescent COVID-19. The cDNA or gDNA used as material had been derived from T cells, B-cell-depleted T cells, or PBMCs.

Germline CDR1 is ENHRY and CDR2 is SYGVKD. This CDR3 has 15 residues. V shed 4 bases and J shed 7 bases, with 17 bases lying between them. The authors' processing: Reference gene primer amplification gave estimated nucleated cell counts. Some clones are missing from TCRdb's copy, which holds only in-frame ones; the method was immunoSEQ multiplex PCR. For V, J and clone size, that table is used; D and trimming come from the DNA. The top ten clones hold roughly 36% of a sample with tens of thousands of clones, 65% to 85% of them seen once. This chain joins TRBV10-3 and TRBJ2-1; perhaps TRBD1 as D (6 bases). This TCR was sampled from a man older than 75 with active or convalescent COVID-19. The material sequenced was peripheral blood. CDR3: CAISGSRDTTNEQFF. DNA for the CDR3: TGTGCCATCAGTGGGTCCCGGGACACCACGAATGAGCAGTTCTTC.